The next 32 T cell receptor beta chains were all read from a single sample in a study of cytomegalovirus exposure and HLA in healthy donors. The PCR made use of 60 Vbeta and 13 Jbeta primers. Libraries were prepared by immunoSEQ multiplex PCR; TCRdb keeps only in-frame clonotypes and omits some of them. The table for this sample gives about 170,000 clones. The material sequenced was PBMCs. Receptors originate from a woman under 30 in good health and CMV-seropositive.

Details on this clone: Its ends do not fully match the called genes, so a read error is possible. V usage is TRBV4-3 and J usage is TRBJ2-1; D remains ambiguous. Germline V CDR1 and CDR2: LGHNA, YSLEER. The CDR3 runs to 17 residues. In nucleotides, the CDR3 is TGCGCCAGCAGCGAAGAGCCAGCAGGTCATCCCTACAATGAGCAGTTCTTC. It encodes CASSEEPAGHPYNEQFF.

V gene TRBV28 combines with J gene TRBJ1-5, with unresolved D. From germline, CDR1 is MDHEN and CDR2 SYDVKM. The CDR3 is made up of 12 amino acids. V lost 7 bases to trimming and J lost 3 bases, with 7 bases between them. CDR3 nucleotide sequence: TGTGCCAGCACCCTATTCAATCAGCCCCAGCATTTT. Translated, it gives CASTLFNQPQHF.

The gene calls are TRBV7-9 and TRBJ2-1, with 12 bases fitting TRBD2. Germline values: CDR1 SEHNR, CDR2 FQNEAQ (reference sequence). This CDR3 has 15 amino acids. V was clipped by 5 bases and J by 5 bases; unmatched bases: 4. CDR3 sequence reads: CASSPRLAGDNEQFF. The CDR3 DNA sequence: TGTGCCAGCAGCCCCAGACTAGCGGGGGACAATGAGCAGTTCTTC.

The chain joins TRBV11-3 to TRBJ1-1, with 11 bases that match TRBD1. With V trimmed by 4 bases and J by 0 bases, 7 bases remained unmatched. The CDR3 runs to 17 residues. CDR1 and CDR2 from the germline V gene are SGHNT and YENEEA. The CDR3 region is CASSSGQGATLNTEAFF. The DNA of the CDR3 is TGTGCCAGCAGCTCCGGACAGGGGGCAACCCTGAACACTGAAGCTTTCTTT.

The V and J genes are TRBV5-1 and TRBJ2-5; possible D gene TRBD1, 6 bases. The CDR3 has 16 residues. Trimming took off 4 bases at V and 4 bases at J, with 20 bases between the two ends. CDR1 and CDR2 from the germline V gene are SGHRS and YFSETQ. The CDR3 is CASSPGTSRIGETQYF. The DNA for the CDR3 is TGCGCCAGCAGCCCGGGGACATCAAGAATTGGAGAGACCCAGTACTTC.

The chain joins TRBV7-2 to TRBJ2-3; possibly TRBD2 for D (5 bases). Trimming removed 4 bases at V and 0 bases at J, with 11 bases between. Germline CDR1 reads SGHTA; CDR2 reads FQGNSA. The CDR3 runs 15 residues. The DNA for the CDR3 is TGTGCCAGCAGCTCTTACCGCGGGAGCACAGATACGCAGTATTTT. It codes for CASSSYRGSTDTQYF.

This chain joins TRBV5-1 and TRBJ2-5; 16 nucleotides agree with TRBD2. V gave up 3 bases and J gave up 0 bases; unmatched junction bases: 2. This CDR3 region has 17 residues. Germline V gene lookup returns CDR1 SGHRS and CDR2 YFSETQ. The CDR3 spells CASSSGLAGGYQETQYF. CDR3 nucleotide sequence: TGCGCCAGCAGCTCGGGACTAGCGGGAGGGTACCAAGAGACCCAGTACTTC.

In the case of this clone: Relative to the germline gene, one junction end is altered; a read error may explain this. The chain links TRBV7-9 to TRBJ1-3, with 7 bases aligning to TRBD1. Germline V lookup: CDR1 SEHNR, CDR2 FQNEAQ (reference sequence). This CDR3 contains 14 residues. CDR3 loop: CASSLDRLGSTIYF. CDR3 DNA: TGTGCCAGCAGCTTGGACAGGCTTGGAAGCACCATATATTTT.

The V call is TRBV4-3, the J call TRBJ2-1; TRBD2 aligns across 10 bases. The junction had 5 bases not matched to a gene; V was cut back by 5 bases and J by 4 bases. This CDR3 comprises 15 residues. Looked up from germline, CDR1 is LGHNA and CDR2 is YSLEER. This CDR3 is CASSAWTSGYNEQFF. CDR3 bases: TGCGCCAGCAGCGCGTGGACTAGCGGATACAATGAGCAGTTCTTC.

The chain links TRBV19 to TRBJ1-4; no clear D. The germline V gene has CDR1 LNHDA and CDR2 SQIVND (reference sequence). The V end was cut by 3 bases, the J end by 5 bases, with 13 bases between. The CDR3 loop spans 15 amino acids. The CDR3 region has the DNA TGTGCCAGTAGTATCGAGAGGGCCAGGAATGAAAAACTGTTTTTT. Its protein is CASSIERARNEKLFF.

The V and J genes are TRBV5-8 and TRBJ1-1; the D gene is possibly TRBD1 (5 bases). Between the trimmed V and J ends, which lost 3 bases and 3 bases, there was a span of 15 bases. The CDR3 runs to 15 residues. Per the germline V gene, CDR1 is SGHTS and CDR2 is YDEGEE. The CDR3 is CASSYLGGSYTEAFF. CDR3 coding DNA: TGTGCCAGCAGCTACCTGGGGGGGTCCTACACTGAAGCTTTCTTT.

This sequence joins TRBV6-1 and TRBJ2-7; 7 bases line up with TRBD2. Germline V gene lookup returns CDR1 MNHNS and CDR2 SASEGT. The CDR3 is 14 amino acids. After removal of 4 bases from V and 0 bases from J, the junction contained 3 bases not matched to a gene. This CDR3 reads CASSGTSSSYEQYF. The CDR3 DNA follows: TGTGCCAGCAGTGGGACTAGTAGCTCCTACGAGCAGTACTTC.

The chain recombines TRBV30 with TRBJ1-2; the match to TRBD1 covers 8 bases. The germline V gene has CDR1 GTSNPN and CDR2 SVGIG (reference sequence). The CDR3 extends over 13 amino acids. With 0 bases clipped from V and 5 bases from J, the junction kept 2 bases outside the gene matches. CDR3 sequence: CAWSVQGAYGYTF. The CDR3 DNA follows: TGTGCCTGGAGTGTTCAGGGGGCGTATGGCTACACCTTC.

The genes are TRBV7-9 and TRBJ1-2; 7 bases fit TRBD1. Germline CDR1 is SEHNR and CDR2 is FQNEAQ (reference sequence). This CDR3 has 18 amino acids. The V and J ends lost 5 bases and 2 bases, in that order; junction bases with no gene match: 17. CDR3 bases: TGTGCCAGCAGCCAAAAATACAGGACAGGTTCTTTAAACTATGGCTACACCTTC. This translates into CASSQKYRTGSLNYGYTF.

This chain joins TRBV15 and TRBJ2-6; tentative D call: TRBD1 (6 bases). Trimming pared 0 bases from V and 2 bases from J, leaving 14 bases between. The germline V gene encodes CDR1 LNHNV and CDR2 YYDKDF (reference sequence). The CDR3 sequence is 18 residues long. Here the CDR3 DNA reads TGTGCCACCAGCAGAGATCGGGGCAGGGGAACTGGGGCCAACGTCCTGACTTTC. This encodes CATSRDRGRGTGANVLTF.

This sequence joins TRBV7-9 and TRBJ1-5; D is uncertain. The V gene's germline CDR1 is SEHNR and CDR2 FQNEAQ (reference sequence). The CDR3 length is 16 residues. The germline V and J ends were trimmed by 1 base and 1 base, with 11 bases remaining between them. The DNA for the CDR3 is TGTGCCAGCAGCTTAGATGGGGAGTGGAGCAATCAGCCCCAGCATTTT. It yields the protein CASSLDGEWSNQPQHF.

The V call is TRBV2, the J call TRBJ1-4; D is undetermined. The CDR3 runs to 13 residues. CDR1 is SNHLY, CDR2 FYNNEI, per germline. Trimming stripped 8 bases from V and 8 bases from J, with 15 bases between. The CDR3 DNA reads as TGTGCCAGCTCTTATACGGTCGGGGAAAAACTGTTTTTT. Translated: CASSYTVGEKLFF.

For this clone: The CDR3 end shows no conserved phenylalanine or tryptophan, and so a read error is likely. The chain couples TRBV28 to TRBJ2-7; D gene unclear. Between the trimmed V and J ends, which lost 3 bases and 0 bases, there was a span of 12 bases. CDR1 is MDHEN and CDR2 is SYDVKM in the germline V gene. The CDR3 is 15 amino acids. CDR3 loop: CASSLAAGLSYEQYL. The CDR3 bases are TGTGCCAGCAGTTTGGCTGCAGGCCTCTCCTACGAGCAGTACCTC.

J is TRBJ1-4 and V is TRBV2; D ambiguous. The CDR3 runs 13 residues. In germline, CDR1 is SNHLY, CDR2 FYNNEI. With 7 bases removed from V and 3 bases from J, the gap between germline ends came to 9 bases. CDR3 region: CASTRGSNEKLFF. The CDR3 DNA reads TGTGCCAGCACCCGAGGATCTAATGAAAAACTGTTTTTT.

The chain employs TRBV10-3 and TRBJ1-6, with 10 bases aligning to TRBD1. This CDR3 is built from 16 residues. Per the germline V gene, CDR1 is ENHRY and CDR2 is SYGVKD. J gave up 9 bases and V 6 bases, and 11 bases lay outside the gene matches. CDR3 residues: CAIRDRGRGSGSPLHF. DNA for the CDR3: TGTGCCATCAGAGACAGGGGGCGTGGTTCTGGTTCACCCCTCCACTTT.

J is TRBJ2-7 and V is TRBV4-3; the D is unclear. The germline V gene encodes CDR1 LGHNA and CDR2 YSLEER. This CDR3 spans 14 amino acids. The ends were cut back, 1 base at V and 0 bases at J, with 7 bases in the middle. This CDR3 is CASSQVLPSYEQYF. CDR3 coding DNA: TGCGCCAGCAGCCAAGTTCTTCCCTCCTACGAGCAGTACTTC.

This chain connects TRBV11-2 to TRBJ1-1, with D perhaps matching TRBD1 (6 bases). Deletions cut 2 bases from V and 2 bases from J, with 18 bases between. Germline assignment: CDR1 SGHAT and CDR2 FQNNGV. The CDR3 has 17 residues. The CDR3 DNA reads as TGTGCCAGCAGCTTAAGTCTACTCTTAGGGGGAAACACTGAAGCTTTCTTT. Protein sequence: CASSLSLLLGGNTEAFF.

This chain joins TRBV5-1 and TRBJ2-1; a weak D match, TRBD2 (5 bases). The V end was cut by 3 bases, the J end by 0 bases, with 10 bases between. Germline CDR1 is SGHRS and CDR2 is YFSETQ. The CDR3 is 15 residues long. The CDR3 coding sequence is TGCGCCAGCAGCTCGGACTTGAGCTCCTACAATGAGCAGTTCTTC. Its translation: CASSSDLSSYNEQFF.

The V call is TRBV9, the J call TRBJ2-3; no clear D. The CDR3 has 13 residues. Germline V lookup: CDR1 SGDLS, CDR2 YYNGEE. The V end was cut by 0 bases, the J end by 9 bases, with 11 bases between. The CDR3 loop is CASSVGSERTQYF. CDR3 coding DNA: TGTGCCAGCAGCGTAGGTTCTGAGAGAACGCAGTATTTT.

DNA for the CDR3: TGTGCCAGCAGCTTGGATGGTCAGGGGTCCGGGCCCCAGCATTTT. Translating gives CASSLDGQGSGPQHF. V is TRBV5-4 and J is TRBJ1-5; possible D gene TRBD1, 6 bases. The CDR3 is made up of 15 amino acids. Germline lookup yields CDR1 SGHNT and CDR2 YYREEE (reference sequence). V was trimmed by 0 bases and J by 9 bases, leaving 16 bases between them.

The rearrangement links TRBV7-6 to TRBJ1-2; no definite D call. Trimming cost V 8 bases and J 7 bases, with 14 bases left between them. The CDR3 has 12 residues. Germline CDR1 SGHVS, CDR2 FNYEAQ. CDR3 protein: CASDRWRSGYTF. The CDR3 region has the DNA TGTGCCAGCGATAGGTGGAGGAGTGGCTACACCTTC.

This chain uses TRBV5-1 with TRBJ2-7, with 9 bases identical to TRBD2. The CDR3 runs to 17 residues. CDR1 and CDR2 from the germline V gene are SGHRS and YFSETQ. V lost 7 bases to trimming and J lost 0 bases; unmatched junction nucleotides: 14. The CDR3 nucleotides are TGCGCCAGCTCCCCCTTGGGCGGGAGGGCCCCCTCCTACGAGCAGTACTTC. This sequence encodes CASSPLGGRAPSYEQYF.

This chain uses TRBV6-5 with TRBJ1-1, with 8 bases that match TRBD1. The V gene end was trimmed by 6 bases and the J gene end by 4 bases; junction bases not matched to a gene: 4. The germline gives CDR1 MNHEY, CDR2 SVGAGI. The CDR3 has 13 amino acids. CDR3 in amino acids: CASRGQGSTEAFF. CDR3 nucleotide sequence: TGTGCCAGCAGAGGACAGGGATCCACTGAAGCTTTCTTT.

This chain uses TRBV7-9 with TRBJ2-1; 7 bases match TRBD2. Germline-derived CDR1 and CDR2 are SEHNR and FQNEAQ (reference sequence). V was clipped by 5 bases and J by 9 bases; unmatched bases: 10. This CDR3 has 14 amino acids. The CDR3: CASSLGRALTEQFF. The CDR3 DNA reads TGTGCCAGCAGCCTGGGGAGGGCTTTGACTGAGCAGTTCTTC.

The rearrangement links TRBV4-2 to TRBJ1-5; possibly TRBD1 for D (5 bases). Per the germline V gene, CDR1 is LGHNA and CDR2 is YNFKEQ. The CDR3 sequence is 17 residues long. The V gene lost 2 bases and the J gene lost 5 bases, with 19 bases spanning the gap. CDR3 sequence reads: CASSQNGAGRDDQPQHF. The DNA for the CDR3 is TGTGCCAGCAGCCAAAACGGAGCAGGGCGGGATGATCAGCCCCAGCATTTT.

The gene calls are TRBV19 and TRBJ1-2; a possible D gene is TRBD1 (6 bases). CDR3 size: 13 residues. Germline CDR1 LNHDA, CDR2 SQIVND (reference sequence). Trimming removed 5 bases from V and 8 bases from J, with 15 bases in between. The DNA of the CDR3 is TGTGCCAGTAGTCCCCGGGGGGGGCACGGCTACACCTTC. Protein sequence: CASSPRGGHGYTF.

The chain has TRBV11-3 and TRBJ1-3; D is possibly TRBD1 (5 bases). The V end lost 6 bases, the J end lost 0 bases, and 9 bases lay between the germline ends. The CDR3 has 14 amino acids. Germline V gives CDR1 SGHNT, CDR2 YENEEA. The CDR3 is CASRQESSGNTIYF. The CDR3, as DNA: TGTGCCAGCAGACAGGAAAGCTCTGGAAACACCATATATTTT.